The 16 T cell receptor beta chains given below trace back to one sample, sequenced in a study of spatial heterogeneity in lung cancer (dated by TCRdb to the late 2010s). Library preparation employed 5' RACE. Data came from a NextSeq 500. TCRdb trimmed the raw reads at Q25, called clones with MiXCR and kept productive beta chains. CDR3 protein duplicates are merged, each entry listing the most common genes and DNA. The sample table shows about 41,000 distinct CDR3 sequences, and 10% to 15% are seen once. The top ten clonotypes cover 42% of the sample. The label giving this sample's time point can be read as: sample taken at primary tumor resection. Whole RNA extracted from tumor and nontumor lung tissue, or from cryopreserved PBMC samples, was used for TCR sequencing without cell sorting. Sample: PBMCs, taken at surgery. The receptors shown here come from a female donor with early-stage non-small cell lung cancer.

The chain couples TRBV3-1 to TRBJ1-1; D unresolved. Germline V gene data show CDR1 as LGHDT and CDR2 as YNNKEL (reference sequence). This CDR3 is 14 amino acids long. Between the trimmed V and J ends, which lost 3 bases and 1 base, there was a span of 9 bases. CDR3 region: CASSHGRGNTEAFF. The CDR3 bases are TGTGCCAGCAGCCACGGTCGGGGGAACACTGAAGCTTTCTTT.

In its sample, this clonotype was seen a few times. The rearrangement uses TRBV20-1 and TRBJ2-1; D might be TRBD2 (7 bases). Germline-derived CDR1 and CDR2 are DFQATT and SNEGSKA (reference sequence). The V end was cut by 6 bases, the J end by 4 bases, with 22 bases between. The CDR3 has 16 amino acids. In nucleotides, the CDR3 is TGCAGTGCGCACTCCCAAGGTGCGGGGGCATACAATGAGCAGTTCTTC. Translated: CSAHSQGAGAYNEQFF.

Turning to this clonotype: A junction end diverges from the germline sequence, so it may reflect a read error. V and J are TRBV5-8 and TRBJ2-7; 8 nucleotides align to TRBD1. The CDR3 covers 15 residues. In germline, CDR1 is SGHTS, CDR2 YDEGEE. DNA for the CDR3: TGTGCCAGCAGCTTGGCAGGGACAGGCTCGTCCGAGCGGTACTTC. It translates to CASSLAGTGSSERYF.

The CDR3 loop is CASSHQRNTEAFF. DNA for the CDR3: TGTGCCAGCAGCCATCAGAGGAACACTGAAGCTTTCTTT. This chain links TRBV3-1 with TRBJ1-1; D is undetermined. Germline CDR1 and CDR2: LGHDT and YNNKEL (reference sequence). The length of the CDR3 is 13 residues. V dropped 3 bases and J dropped 1 base, with 6 bases sitting between them.

The genes are TRBV12-3 or TRBV12-4 and TRBJ2-7; 8 nucleotides agree with TRBD1. V was pared by 6 bases and J by 4 bases, with 5 bases of the junction left unmatched. The CDR3 sequence is 13 residues long. CDR3 region: CASSRTGRYEQYF. In DNA form, the CDR3 reads TGTGCCAGCAGCAGGACAGGGAGGTACGAGCAGTACTTC.

This clonotype has more than one count but fewer than ten. V usage is TRBV5-1 and J usage is TRBJ2-3; D possibly corresponds to TRBD2 (7 bases). Per germline, CDR1 SGHRS and CDR2 YFSETQ. This CDR3 region has 17 residues. V lost 3 bases, J lost 2 bases, and 19 bases lay in between. The CDR3 reads CASSSRGAPMDTDTQYF. The CDR3 DNA is TGCGCCAGCAGCTCACGGGGGGCCCCGATGGACACAGATACGCAGTATTTT.

This clonotype was seen at least ten times. This chain uses TRBV2 with TRBJ2-1, with TRBD2 matching 9 bases. The V gene's germline CDR1 is SNHLY and CDR2 FYNNEI. This CDR3 comprises 13 residues. Unmatched junction bases numbered 4, after V lost 4 bases and J lost 9 bases. The CDR3 sequence: CASSVGGGAEQFF. For the CDR3, the DNA is TGTGCCAGCAGTGTTGGCGGGGGGGCTGAGCAGTTCTTC.

This CDR3 is CASSPGTLANTGELFF. The CDR3 DNA reads as TGTGCCAGCAGCCCCGGGACATTAGCGAACACCGGGGAGCTGTTTTTT. The chain joins TRBV7-3 to TRBJ2-2, with a possible D match to TRBD1 (6 bases). V lost 5 bases and J 0 bases, leaving 13 bases between the germline ends. The germline CDR1 and CDR2 sequences are SGHTA and FQGTGA. The length of the CDR3 is 16 residues. Combining the CDR3 with reference TRBV7-3 and TRBJ2-2 gives the whole variable domain GAGVSQTPSNKVTEKGKYVELRCDPISGHTALYWYRQSLGQGPEFLIYFQGTGAADDSGLPNDRFFAVRPEGSVSTLKIQRTERGDSAVYLCASSPGTLANTGELFFGEGSRLTVL.

This clonotype has just a few counts. The J gene is TRBJ2-3, the V gene TRBV5-4; TRBD2 agrees at 13 bases. Trimming cost V 4 bases and J 0 bases; bases outside gene matches: 8. The CDR3 is 18 residues long. The V gene's germline CDR1 is SGHNT and CDR2 YYREEE (reference sequence). This CDR3 is CASSPGLAGPTSTDTQYF. In DNA, the CDR3 is TGTGCCAGCAGCCCGGGACTAGCGGGGCCAACAAGCACAGATACGCAGTATTTT.

The CDR3 DNA reads as TGTGCCAGCAGCCCTGGACAGTCTGGGGCCAACGTCCTGACTTTC. As protein: CASSPGQSGANVLTF. This chain links TRBV3-1 with TRBJ2-6; perhaps TRBD1 as D (6 bases). The V gene lost 4 bases and the J gene lost 1 base, with 8 bases spanning the gap. This CDR3 spans 15 amino acids. Germline V gene lookup returns CDR1 LGHDT and CDR2 YNNKEL (reference sequence).

This clonotype was observed a few times. The chain carries TRBV19 and TRBJ2-2; D is unclear. The CDR3 consists of 16 residues. Between the trimmed V and J ends, which lost 5 bases and 7 bases, there was a span of 20 bases. Germline CDR1 reads LNHDA; CDR2 reads SQIVND (reference sequence). The CDR3 here is CASSPSPTGGYGELFF. The CDR3, as DNA: TGTGCCAGTAGTCCCTCCCCGACCGGTGGATACGGGGAGCTGTTTTTT.

The table lists this clonotype with a count of one. The CDR3 spells CATSRVIGTGYGYTF. The CDR3 nucleotides read TGTGCCACCAGCAGAGTCATCGGGACAGGGTATGGCTACACCTTC. The chain joins TRBV15 to TRBJ1-2; 9 bases are shared with TRBD1. Trimming at V came to 1 base and at J to 5 bases, leaving 5 bases not matched to a gene. The CDR3 loop spans 15 amino acids. Germline V gene sequence: CDR1 LNHNV, CDR2 YYDKDF (reference sequence).

This clonotype was observed a few times. The chain couples TRBV5-6 to TRBJ2-4; 10 bases align to TRBD1. J lost 5 bases, V lost 2 bases, and 4 bases had no gene match. The germline gives CDR1 SGHDT, CDR2 YYEEEE. The CDR3 totals 15 residues. The CDR3 region is CASSFSGTGENIQYF. CDR3 DNA: TGTGCCAGCAGCTTCTCCGGGACAGGGGAAAACATTCAGTACTTC.

V is TRBV4-2 and J is TRBJ1-2; no firm D call. The CDR3 covers 13 residues. The V gene lost 4 bases and the J gene lost 8 bases, with 14 bases spanning the gap. Per germline, CDR1 LGHNA and CDR2 YNFKEQ. The CDR3 is CASSRPDGWGYTF. CDR3 DNA sequence: TGTGCCAGCAGCCGACCAGATGGCTGGGGCTACACCTTC.

The rearrangement links TRBV2 to TRBJ2-1; 9 bases are a match to TRBD1. The CDR3 sequence is 15 residues long. The V gene end was trimmed by 4 bases and the J gene end by 8 bases; junction bases not matched to a gene: 9. Germline V gene lookup returns CDR1 SNHLY and CDR2 FYNNEI. The CDR3 reads CASSVIQGAPDEQFF. In nucleotides, the CDR3 is TGTGCCAGCAGTGTTATACAGGGGGCGCCGGATGAGCAGTTCTTC.

Only a few counts were recorded for this clonotype. The V and J genes are TRBV28 and TRBJ1-4; no firm D call. Germline CDR1 reads MDHEN; CDR2 reads SYDVKM. The CDR3 runs 13 residues. With 6 bases removed from V and 8 bases from J, the gap between germline ends came to 13 bases. The CDR3 protein is CASRAPGVEKLFF. DNA for the CDR3: TGTGCCAGCAGAGCCCCAGGTGTCGAAAAACTGTTTTTT.